This T cell receptor (beta chain) was identified in a study of blood T cell repertoires in COVID-19. As for the study in general: Donors in the United States, Italy and Spain gave samples during acute or convalescent COVID-19.

This CDR3 region has 14 residues. Germline CDR1 is LNHDA and CDR2 is SQIVND (reference sequence). V lost 5 bases and J lost 8; bases outside the gene matches: 5. Participant ages covered about 18 to 95 years across 20 to 30 US areas. Cohorts were assigned according to the clinical history that participants reported. Exposed enrollees had met someone with a PCR-confirmed or clinician-diagnosed COVID-19 case at some point within the 2 weeks before study entry. Method: immunoSEQ multiplex PCR; TCRdb's copy keeps in-frame clones and lacks some. The sample lists some 290,000 clones, more than 85% occurring once.

The chain combines TRBV19 with TRBJ1-6; the match to TRBD1 covers 8 bases. Sequenced input: PBMCs or T cells enriched from blood (not recorded which). The sequence was obtained from a woman between 25 and 40 years old who had been exposed to COVID-19. The CDR3 DNA reads as TGTGCCAGTAGTTCACAGGGGGTGGATTCACCCCTCCACTTT. It yields the protein CASSSQGVDSPLHF.